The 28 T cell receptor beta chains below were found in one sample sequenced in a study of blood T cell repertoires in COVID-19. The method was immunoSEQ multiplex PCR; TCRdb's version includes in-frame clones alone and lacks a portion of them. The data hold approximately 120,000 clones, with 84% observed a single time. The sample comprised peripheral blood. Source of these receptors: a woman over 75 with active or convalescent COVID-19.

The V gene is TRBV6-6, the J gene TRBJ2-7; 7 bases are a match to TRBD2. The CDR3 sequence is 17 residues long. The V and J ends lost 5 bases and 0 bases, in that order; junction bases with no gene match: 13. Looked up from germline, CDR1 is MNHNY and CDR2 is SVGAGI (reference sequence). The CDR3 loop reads CASSRSSSGSSSYEQYF. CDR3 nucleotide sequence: TGTGCCAGCAGTCGATCATCTAGCGGATCAAGCTCCTACGAGCAGTACTTC.

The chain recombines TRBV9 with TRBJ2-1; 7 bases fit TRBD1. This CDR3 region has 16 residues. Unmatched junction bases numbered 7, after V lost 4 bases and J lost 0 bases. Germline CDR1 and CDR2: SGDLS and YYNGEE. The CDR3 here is CASSFTGQPSYNEQFF. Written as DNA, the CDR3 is TGTGCCAGCAGCTTTACGGGACAGCCCTCCTACAATGAGCAGTTCTTC.

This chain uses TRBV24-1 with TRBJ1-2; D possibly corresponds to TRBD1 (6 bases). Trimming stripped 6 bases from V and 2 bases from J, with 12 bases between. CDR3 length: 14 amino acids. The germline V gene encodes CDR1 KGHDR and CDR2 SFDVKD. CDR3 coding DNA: TGTGCCACCAGTTCCGGGACAAACAACTATGGCTACACCTTC. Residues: CATSSGTNNYGYTF.

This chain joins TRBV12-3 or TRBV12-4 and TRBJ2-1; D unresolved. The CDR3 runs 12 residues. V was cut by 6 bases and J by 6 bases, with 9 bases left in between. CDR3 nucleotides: TGTGCCAGCAGCCCCATGGCCAATGAGCAGTTCTTC. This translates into CASSPMANEQFF.

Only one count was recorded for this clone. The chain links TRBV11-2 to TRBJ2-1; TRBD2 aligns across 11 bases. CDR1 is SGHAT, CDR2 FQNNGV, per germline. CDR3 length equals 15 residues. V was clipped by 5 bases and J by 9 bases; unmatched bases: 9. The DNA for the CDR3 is TGTGCCAGCAGCCTGGGACTAGCGGCACGCGGTGAGCAGTTCTTC. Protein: CASSLGLAARGEQFF.

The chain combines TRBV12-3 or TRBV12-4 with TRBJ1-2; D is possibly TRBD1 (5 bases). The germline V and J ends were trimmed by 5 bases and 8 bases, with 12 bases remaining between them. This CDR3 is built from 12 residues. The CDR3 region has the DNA TGTGCCAGCAGTACGGACATAAGCGGCTACACCTTC. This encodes CASSTDISGYTF.

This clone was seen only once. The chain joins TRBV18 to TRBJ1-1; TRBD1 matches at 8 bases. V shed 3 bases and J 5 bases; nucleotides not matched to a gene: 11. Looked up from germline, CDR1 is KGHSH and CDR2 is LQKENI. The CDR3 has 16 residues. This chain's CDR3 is CASSPVTGARVTEAFF. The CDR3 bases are TGTGCCAGCTCACCGGTGACAGGGGCGAGGGTAACTGAAGCTTTCTTT.

The CDR3, as DNA: TGTGCCAGCAGCCTAGGACTAGCGGGAGCCATTACGCAGTATTTT. Translation: CASSLGLAGAITQYF. This chain joins TRBV14 and TRBJ2-3, with 13 bases lining up with TRBD2. The CDR3 runs to 15 residues. Unmatched junction bases numbered 6, after V lost 4 bases and J lost 8 bases. Germline V gene sequence: CDR1 SGHDN, CDR2 FVKESK.

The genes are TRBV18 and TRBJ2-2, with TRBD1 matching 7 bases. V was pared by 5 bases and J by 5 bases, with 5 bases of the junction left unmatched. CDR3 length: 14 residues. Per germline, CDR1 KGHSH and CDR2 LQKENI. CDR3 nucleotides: TGTGCCAGCTCAACAGGGGTAGGAACCGGGGAGCTGTTTTTT. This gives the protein CASSTGVGTGELFF.

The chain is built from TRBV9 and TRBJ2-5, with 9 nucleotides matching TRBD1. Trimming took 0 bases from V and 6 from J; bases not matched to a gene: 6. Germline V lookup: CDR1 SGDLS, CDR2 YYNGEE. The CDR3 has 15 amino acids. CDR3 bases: TGTGCCAGCAGCGTAGCGGGGACAGGGACACAGACCCAGTACTTC. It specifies CASSVAGTGTQTQYF.

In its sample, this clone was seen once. The CDR3 nucleotides are TGTGCCAGCAGTCGGGGGACCGGGGAGCTGTTTTTT. This encodes CASSRGTGELFF. The genes are TRBV6-5 and TRBJ2-2; possibly TRBD2 for D (6 bases). Germline V lookup: CDR1 MNHEY, CDR2 SVGAGI. The CDR3 spans 12 residues. Trimming pared 5 bases from V and 5 bases from J, leaving 6 bases between.

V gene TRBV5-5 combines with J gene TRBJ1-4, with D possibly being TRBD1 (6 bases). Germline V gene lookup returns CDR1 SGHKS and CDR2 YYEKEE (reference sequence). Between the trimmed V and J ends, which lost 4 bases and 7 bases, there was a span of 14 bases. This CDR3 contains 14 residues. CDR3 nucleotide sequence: TGTGCCAGCAGCCCAACAGGGTTCCGTGAAAAACTGTTTTTT. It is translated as CASSPTGFREKLFF.

CDR3 bases: TGTGCCAGCAGTTTATTTCCTCTGAACACTGAAGCTTTCTTT. This sequence encodes CASSLFPLNTEAFF. The chain recombines TRBV27 with TRBJ1-1; D is unclear. CDR1 and CDR2 (germline): MNHEY, SMNVEV (reference sequence). Trimming stripped 1 base from V and 0 bases from J, with 6 bases between. This CDR3 contains 14 residues.

CDR3 protein: CASSLGDSGGANVLTF. The CDR3 region has the DNA TGTGCCAGCAGCTTAGGCGACTCCGGCGGGGCCAACGTCCTGACTTTC. The chain has TRBV11-3 and TRBJ2-6; D gene unclear. In germline, CDR1 is SGHNT, CDR2 YENEEA. Trimming took 1 base from V and 4 from J, leaving 11 bases between them. This CDR3 has 16 residues.

The CDR3 reads CASRGGALNTGELFF. For the CDR3, the DNA is TGTGCCAGCAGGGGGGGGGCCCTGAACACCGGGGAGCTGTTTTTT. The chain uses TRBV4-2 and TRBJ2-2, with a weak D call TRBD2 (7 bases). The CDR3 covers 15 residues. Trimming cost V 6 bases and J 1 base, with 12 bases left between them. The germline V gene has CDR1 LGHNA and CDR2 YNFKEQ.

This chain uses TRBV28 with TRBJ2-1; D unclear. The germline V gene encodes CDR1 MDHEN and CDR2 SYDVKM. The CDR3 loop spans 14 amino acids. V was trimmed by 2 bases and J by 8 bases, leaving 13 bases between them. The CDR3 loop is CASSLVGTSDEQFF. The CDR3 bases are TGTGCCAGCAGTTTAGTTGGCACATCCGATGAGCAGTTCTTC.

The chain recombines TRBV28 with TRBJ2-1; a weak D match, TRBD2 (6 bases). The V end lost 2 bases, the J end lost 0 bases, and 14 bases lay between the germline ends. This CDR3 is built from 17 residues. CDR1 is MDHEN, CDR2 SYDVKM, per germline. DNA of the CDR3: TGTGCCAGCAGTTTACGGGCGGGACTGGGCTCCTACAATGAGCAGTTCTTC. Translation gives CASSLRAGLGSYNEQFF.

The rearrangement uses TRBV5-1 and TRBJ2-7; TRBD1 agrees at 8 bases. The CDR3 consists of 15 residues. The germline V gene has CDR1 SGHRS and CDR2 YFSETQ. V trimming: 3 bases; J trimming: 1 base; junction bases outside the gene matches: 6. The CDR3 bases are TGCGCCAGCAGCTCGGGGACAGGCGCATCCTACGAGCAGTACTTC. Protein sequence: CASSSGTGASYEQYF.

CDR3: CASTLAHTEAFF. The CDR3 DNA follows: TGTGCCAGCACCTTAGCCCACACTGAAGCTTTCTTT. The rearrangement uses TRBV28 and TRBJ1-1; D call uncertain. Trimming removed 7 bases at V and 3 bases at J, with 9 bases between. The CDR3 is 12 residues long. Germline loops: CDR1 MDHEN, CDR2 SYDVKM.

CDR3 sequence reads: CASSYGALNSPLHF. As DNA, the CDR3 is TGTGCCAGCAGTTACGGAGCCCTTAATTCACCCCTCCACTTT. The chain couples TRBV6-5 to TRBJ1-6; D unresolved. Trimming stripped 2 bases from V and 6 bases from J, with 8 bases between. Germline assignment: CDR1 MNHEY and CDR2 SVGAGI. CDR3 length equals 14 residues.

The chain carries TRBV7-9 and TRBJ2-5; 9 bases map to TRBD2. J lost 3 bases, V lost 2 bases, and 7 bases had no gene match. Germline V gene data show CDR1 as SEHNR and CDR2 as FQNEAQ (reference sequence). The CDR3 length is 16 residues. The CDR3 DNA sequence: TGTGCCAGCAGCTTACAAGTAGCGGGAGTAAAAGAGACCCAGTACTTC. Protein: CASSLQVAGVKETQYF.

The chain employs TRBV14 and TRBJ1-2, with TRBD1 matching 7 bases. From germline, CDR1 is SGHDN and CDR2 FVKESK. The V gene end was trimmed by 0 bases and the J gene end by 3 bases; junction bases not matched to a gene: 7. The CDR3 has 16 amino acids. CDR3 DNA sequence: TGTGCCAGCAGCCAAGATCCAGGCAGGGGGTACTATGGCTACACCTTC. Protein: CASSQDPGRGYYGYTF.

CDR3 nucleotide sequence: TGTGCCAGCAGCCGGACAGGGGCGGCCGCCTATGGCTACACCTTC. Amino acids: CASSRTGAAAYGYTF. This chain uses TRBV3-1 (or the pseudogene TRBV3-2) with TRBJ1-2; 9 bases are a match to TRBD1. This CDR3 spans 15 amino acids. Unmatched junction bases numbered 7, after V lost 4 bases and J lost 4 bases. Germline V gene sequence: CDR1 LGHDT, CDR2 YNNKEL (reference sequence).

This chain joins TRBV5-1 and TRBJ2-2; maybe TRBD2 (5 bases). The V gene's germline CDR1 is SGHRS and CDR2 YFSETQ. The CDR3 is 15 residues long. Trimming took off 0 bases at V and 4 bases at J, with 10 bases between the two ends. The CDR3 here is CASSLASTGTGELFF. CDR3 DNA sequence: TGCGCCAGCAGCTTGGCTAGCACCGGCACCGGGGAGCTGTTTTTT.

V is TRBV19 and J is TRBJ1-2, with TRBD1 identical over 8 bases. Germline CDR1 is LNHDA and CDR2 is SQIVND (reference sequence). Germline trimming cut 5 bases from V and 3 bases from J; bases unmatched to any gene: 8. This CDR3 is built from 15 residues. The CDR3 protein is CASSLDREYHYGYTF. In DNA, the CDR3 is TGTGCCAGTAGTCTGGACAGGGAATATCACTATGGCTACACCTTC.

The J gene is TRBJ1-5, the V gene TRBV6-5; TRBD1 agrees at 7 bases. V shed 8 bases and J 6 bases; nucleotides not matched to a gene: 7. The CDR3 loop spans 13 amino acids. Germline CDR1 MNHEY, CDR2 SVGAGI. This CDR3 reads CASGQAGSQPQHF. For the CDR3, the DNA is TGTGCCAGCGGACAGGCTGGGAGTCAGCCCCAGCATTTT.

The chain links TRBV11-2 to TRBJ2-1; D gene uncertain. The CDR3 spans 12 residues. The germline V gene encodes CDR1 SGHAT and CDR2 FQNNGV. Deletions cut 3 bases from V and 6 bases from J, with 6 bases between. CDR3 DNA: TGTGCCAGCAGCTTTCACAGCAATGAGCAGTTCTTC. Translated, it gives CASSFHSNEQFF. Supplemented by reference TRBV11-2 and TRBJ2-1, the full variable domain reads EAGVAQSPRYKIIEKRQSVAFWCNPISGHATLYWYQQILGQGPKLLIQFQNNGVVDDSQLPKDRFSAERLKGVDSTLKIQPAKLEDSAVYLCASSFHSNEQFFGPGTRLTVL.

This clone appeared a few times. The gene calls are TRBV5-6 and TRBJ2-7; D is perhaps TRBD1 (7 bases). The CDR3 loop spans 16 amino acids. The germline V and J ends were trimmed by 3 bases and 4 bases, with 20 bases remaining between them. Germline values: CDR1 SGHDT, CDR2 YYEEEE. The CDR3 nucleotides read TGTGCCAGCAGCTCCAGGGGGGTTCCCATGGGATACGAGCAGTACTTC. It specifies CASSSRGVPMGYEQYF.